The source of this T cell receptor (beta chain) is a study of T cell responses to AZD1222 COVID-19 vaccine. General study results and limits: Sampled repertoires all dated from after the peak T cell response.

Turning to this clone: Its antigen remains unidentified.

Assay: immunoSEQ multiplex PCR; the TCRdb copy retains only in-frame clones and omits some. Here the sample spans roughly 180,000 clones, 90% to 95% being singletons. Germline V gene data show CDR1 as SNHLY and CDR2 as FYNNEI. V was cut by 6 bases and J by 3 bases, with 8 bases left in between. The CDR3 loop spans 13 amino acids. The chain recombines TRBV2 with TRBJ1-4, with D possibly being TRBD1 (6 bases). The material sequenced was peripheral blood, taken 28 days after the second AZD1222 dose. This receptor was identified in an adult who received the AZD1222 COVID-19 vaccine. In DNA, the CDR3 is TGTGCCAGCAGCGGACAGCCTAATGAAAAACTGTTTTTT. Protein sequence: CASSGQPNEKLFF.